These 21 T cell receptor beta chains share one sample of origin, sequenced in a study of identical twins. MiXCR was run by TCRdb on the 5' RACE reads, yielding one entry per CDR3 protein. The table shows some 500,000 distinct CDR3 sequences, with around 15% occurring only once. This same sample was also taken into another study, of yellow fever vaccine responses in identical twins.

The sequenced sample was CD4+ T cells sorted from blood. Every receptor here comes from a woman aged 18-30 years in good health.

This clonotype was seen more than once but under ten times. DNA for the CDR3: TGTGCCACCAGTATAATTAAAAATAGCGGTATATACAATGAGCAGTTCTTC. The encoded protein is CATSIIKNSGIYNEQFF. The chain links TRBV15 to TRBJ2-1, with D perhaps TRBD2 (6 bases). Germline CDR1 and CDR2: LNHNV and YYDKDF (reference sequence). V lost 6 bases and J lost 4, with 22 bases in between. CDR3 length equals 17 residues.

This chain links TRBV28 with TRBJ2-7, with D perhaps TRBD2 (5 bases). There are 16 residues in the CDR3. V lost 11 bases and J lost 0, with 23 bases in between. Germline V gene data show CDR1 as MDHEN and CDR2 as SYDVKM. DNA of the CDR3: TGTGCCTCTGCCTCAGCTACGGGGTTCTACTCCTACGAGCAGTACTTC. Its translation: CASASATGFYSYEQYF.

This clonotype is a singleton in its sample. One junction end does not reproduce the germline sequence, and a read error may be involved. V and J are TRBV12-3 or TRBV12-4 and TRBJ2-7; TRBD1 is a possible D gene (7 bases). The CDR3 sequence is 13 residues long. CDR3 in DNA: TGTGACAGCAGTCCAGGGGGGAGCCACGAGCAGTACTTC. Its protein is CDSSPGGSHEQYF.

This clonotype was detected ten times or more. The CDR3 bases are TGTGCCAGCAGCCAAGGGGGCGGAGAGACCCAGTACTTC. Amino acid sequence: CASSQGGGETQYF. V is TRBV14 and J is TRBJ2-5, with D possibly matching TRBD1 (5 bases). The CDR3 covers 13 residues. Trimming removed 1 base from V and 4 bases from J, with 7 bases in between. Germline CDR1 is SGHDN and CDR2 is FVKESK. The whole variable domain, filled in from reference TRBV14 and TRBJ2-5, reads EAGVTQFPSHSVIEKGQTVTLRCDPISGHDNLYWYRRVMGKEIKFLLHFVKESKQDESGMPNNRFLAERTGGTYSTLKVQPAELEDSGVYFCASSQGGGETQYFGPGTRLLVL.

This clonotype has more than one count but fewer than ten. The chain carries TRBV6-2 or TRBV6-3 and TRBJ2-2; D possibly corresponds to TRBD1 (5 bases). The CDR3 length is 13 residues. V was cut by 4 bases and J by 5 bases, with 8 bases left in between. The germline gives CDR1 MNHEY, CDR2 SVGEGT. This CDR3 reads CASSSTVTGELFF. In nucleotides, the CDR3 is TGTGCCAGCAGTTCGACAGTAACCGGGGAGCTGTTTTTT.

The chain's CDR3 is CASSTRGGSSYNEQFF. CDR3 nucleotides: TGTGCCAGCAGCACCCGTGGCGGGAGCTCCTACAATGAGCAGTTCTTC. The chain joins TRBV7-8 to TRBJ2-1; 7 nucleotides line up with TRBD2. The CDR3 is 16 residues long. From germline, CDR1 is SGHVS and CDR2 FQNEAQ. J lost 0 bases, V lost 5 bases, and 7 bases had no gene match.

The chain carries TRBV4-3 and TRBJ2-1; 10 bases are shared with TRBD1. The CDR3 contains 15 residues. The germline V gene has CDR1 LGHNA and CDR2 YSLEER. The ends lost 4 bases at V and 8 bases at J; junction bases unmatched: 8. CDR3 bases: TGCGCCAGCAGCCGTTCGGGACAGGGGTCACATGAGCAGTTCTTC. Translated, it gives CASSRSGQGSHEQFF.

The chain uses TRBV6-2 or TRBV6-3 and TRBJ2-6; 13 bases are a match to TRBD2. V lost 4 bases and J lost 1; bases outside the gene matches: 1. The CDR3 runs 17 residues. CDR1 and CDR2 from the germline V gene are MNHEY and SVGEGT. Here the CDR3 reads CASSLGLAGSGANVLTF. CDR3 DNA: TGTGCCAGCAGTTTGGGACTAGCGGGATCTGGGGCCAACGTCCTGACTTTC.

V is TRBV12-5 and J is TRBJ2-5; 9 nucleotides line up with TRBD1. This CDR3 has 16 residues. With V trimmed by 7 bases and J by 2 bases, 11 bases remained unmatched. Germline lookup yields CDR1 LGHNT and CDR2 FRNRAP. CDR3 coding DNA: TGTGCTAGTGCTCCAACAGGGGGCCGAGGTCAAGAGACCCAGTACTTC. Its protein product is CASAPTGGRGQETQYF.

The sample holds a few counts of this clonotype. The chain combines TRBV7-2 with TRBJ2-1, with D perhaps TRBD1 (5 bases). With 0 bases removed from V and 8 bases from J, the gap between germline ends came to 17 bases. This CDR3 spans 16 amino acids. CDR1 and CDR2 (germline): SGHTA, FQGNSA. The DNA of the CDR3 is TGTGCCAGCAGCTTAGCGCCAACGGTAGGGGCCGATGAGCAGTTCTTC. Translating gives CASSLAPTVGADEQFF. Together with reference TRBV7-2 and TRBJ2-1, the CDR3 gives the full variable domain: GAGVSQSPSNKVTEKGKDVELRCDPISGHTALYWYRQSLGQGLEFLIYFQGNSAPDKSGLPSDRFSAERTGGSVSTLTIQRTQQEDSAVYLCASSLAPTVGADEQFFGPGTRLTVL.

This chain links TRBV6-2 or TRBV6-3 with TRBJ1-1; D remains ambiguous. CDR1 and CDR2 (germline): MNHEY, SVGEGT. V was pared by 7 bases and J by 1 base, with 10 bases between. This CDR3 has 13 residues. The CDR3 nucleotides read TGTGCCAGCATACGGAAAAGGAACACTGAAGCTTTCTTT. Translation: CASIRKRNTEAFF.

The rearrangement links TRBV4-1 to TRBJ2-2, with a weak D call TRBD2 (5 bases). CDR1 and CDR2 (germline): MGHRA, YSYEKL. V was clipped by 1 base and J by 6 bases, with 18 bases between them. This CDR3 has 17 residues. CDR3 DNA sequence: TGCGCCAGCAGCCAAGCTCTGGGGAGAGGTGGGGCCGGGGAGCTGTTTTTT. Amino acid sequence: CASSQALGRGGAGELFF.

There are many counts of this clonotype. V gene TRBV20-1 combines with J gene TRBJ2-7; D might be TRBD1 or TRBD2, each matching 5 bases. CDR1 and CDR2 (germline): DFQATT, SNEGSKA (reference sequence). The V end lost 6 bases, the J end lost 4 bases, and 22 bases lay between the germline ends. The length of the CDR3 is 15 residues. DNA for the CDR3: TGCAGTGCCCTACGTAATGGGGACCGATCATACGAGCAGTACTTC. The encoded protein is CSALRNGDRSYEQYF.

This clonotype has only a few counts. The rearrangement joins TRBV2 to TRBJ2-7; D is ambiguous. This CDR3 contains 15 residues. V was cut by 8 bases and J by 4 bases, with 21 bases left in between. Germline V gene data show CDR1 as SNHLY and CDR2 as FYNNEI. CDR3 in amino acids: CASVDGPVGPYEQYF. Written as DNA, the CDR3 is TGTGCCAGCGTGGACGGACCGGTCGGGCCTTACGAGCAGTACTTC. Looking up the rest from reference TRBV2 and TRBJ2-7 gives the full variable domain: EPEVTQTPSHQVTQMGQEVILRCVPISNHLYFYWYRQILGQKVEFLVSFYNNEISEKSEIFDDQFSVERPDGSNFTLKIRSTKLEDSAMYFCASVDGPVGPYEQYFGPGTRLTVT.

V and J are TRBV28 and TRBJ2-7; 7 bases map to TRBD2. Looked up from germline, CDR1 is MDHEN and CDR2 is SYDVKM. The CDR3 runs 14 residues. V was pared by 6 bases and J by 3 bases, with 8 bases of the junction left unmatched. The chain's CDR3 is CASSQASGYYEQYF. As DNA, the CDR3 is TGTGCCAGCAGCCAAGCTAGCGGTTACTACGAGCAGTACTTC.

This clonotype has more than one count but fewer than ten. V gene TRBV5-5 combines with J gene TRBJ2-2; either TRBD1 or TRBD2 may supply D (5 bases each). Trimming shortened V by 1 base and J by 4 bases, and 8 bases separated the two germline ends. The CDR3 extends over 14 amino acids. Germline loops: CDR1 SGHKS, CDR2 YYEKEE (reference sequence). CDR3 coding DNA: TGTGCCAGCAGCTTGCCGAGGGGCACCGGGGAGCTGTTTTTT. This translates into CASSLPRGTGELFF. Variable domain in full (rest from reference TRBV5-5 and TRBJ2-2): DAGVTQSPTHLIKTRGQQVTLRCSPISGHKSVSWYQQVLGQGPQFIFQYYEKEERGRGNFPDRFSARQFPNYSSELNVNALLLGDSALYLCASSLPRGTGELFFGEGSRLTVL.

This clonotype was seen a handful of times. The V gene is TRBV6-1, the J gene TRBJ1-1, with a possible D match to TRBD1 (6 bases). V was trimmed by 5 bases and J by 0 bases, leaving 19 bases between them. Germline CDR1 is MNHNS and CDR2 is SASEGT. CDR3 length: 17 amino acids. The DNA of the CDR3 is TGTGCCAGCAGTACAGGCAGGGGAGAGAGAATGAACACTGAAGCTTTCTTT. Translation gives CASSTGRGERMNTEAFF.

This clonotype occurred a few times. This rearrangement joins TRBV6-5 to TRBJ2-1, with 7 bases lining up with TRBD2. V trimming: 3 bases; J trimming: 7 bases; junction bases outside the gene matches: 12. The germline V gene encodes CDR1 MNHEY and CDR2 SVGAGI. The CDR3 is made up of 16 amino acids. The CDR3 DNA reads TGTGCCAGCAGTTATAACGCCGGGGGGAAACAGAATGAGCAGTTCTTC. This encodes CASSYNAGGKQNEQFF.

This clonotype turned up a few times. V gene TRBV7-2 combines with J gene TRBJ2-1; D may be TRBD1 (5 bases). Per germline, CDR1 SGHTA and CDR2 FQGNSA. The CDR3 is made up of 15 amino acids. The germline V and J ends were trimmed by 2 bases and 8 bases, with 16 bases remaining between them. The CDR3 DNA sequence: TGTGCCAGCAGCTTACAGGCAGGGATTATGGATGAGCAGTTCTTC. Residues: CASSLQAGIMDEQFF.

This clonotype was seen many times. This sequence joins TRBV7-3 and TRBJ2-1; 7 bases fit TRBD2. CDR1 is SGHTA and CDR2 is FQGTGA in the germline V gene. The ends lost 5 bases at V and 5 bases at J; junction bases unmatched: 0. There are 12 residues in the CDR3. Written as DNA, the CDR3 is TGTGCCAGCAGCGCGGGGGACAATGAGCAGTTCTTC. This gives the protein CASSAGDNEQFF. Supplemented by reference TRBV7-3 and TRBJ2-1, the full variable domain reads GAGVSQTPSNKVTEKGKYVELRCDPISGHTALYWYRQSLGQGPEFLIYFQGTGAADDSGLPNDRFFAVRPEGSVSTLKIQRTERGDSAVYLCASSAGDNEQFFGPGTRLTVL.

This clonotype was found many times. V usage is TRBV6-1 and J usage is TRBJ2-7, with 9 bases identical to TRBD1. Germline assignment: CDR1 MNHNS and CDR2 SASEGT. The CDR3 is 19 amino acids. V shed 6 bases and J 3 bases; nucleotides not matched to a gene: 21. The CDR3 region has the DNA TGTGCCAGCAGCTCACTGCGGGGCCGACCGGGACAGGGAGTCTACGAGCAGTACTTC. Its protein product is CASSSLRGRPGQGVYEQYF.